A single sample gave rise to the 24 T cell receptor beta chains below, sequenced in a study of blood T cell repertoires in COVID-19. Repertoires were generated with immunoSEQ multiplex PCR, while TCRdb's copy carries only in-frame clones and drops some. In the table there are approximately 82,000 clones, around 85% of which are singletons. Input material: peripheral blood. Receptors originate from a woman between 65 and 79 years old with active or convalescent COVID-19.

This rearrangement joins TRBV19 to TRBJ2-7; unclear D gene. Germline CDR1 LNHDA, CDR2 SQIVND (reference sequence). Trimming removed 3 bases at V and 1 base at J, with 7 bases between. This CDR3 is built from 13 residues. The CDR3 sequence: CASSMGRSYEQYF. The CDR3 region has the DNA TGTGCCAGTAGTATGGGCAGGTCCTACGAGCAGTACTTC. The full variable domain, its missing parts supplied by reference TRBV19 and TRBJ2-7, is DGGITQSPKYLFRKEGQNVTLSCEQNLNHDAMYWYRQDPGQGLRLIYYSQIVNDFQKGDIAEGYSVSREKKESFPLTVTSAQKNPTAFYLCASSMGRSYEQYFGPGTRLTVT.

The V and J genes are TRBV5-4 and TRBJ2-7; 7 bases align to TRBD1. The junction had 9 bases not matched to a gene; V was cut back by 4 bases and J by 5 bases. Germline V gene data show CDR1 as SGHNT and CDR2 as YYREEE (reference sequence). The CDR3 is made up of 14 amino acids. As DNA, the CDR3 is TGTGCCAGCAGCGCGCGACAGGGCACGGACGAGCAGTACTTC. Translating it yields CASSARQGTDEQYF.

V and J are TRBV5-1 and TRBJ1-1; perhaps TRBD1 as D (5 bases). The V and J ends lost 2 bases and 2 bases respectively, with 10 bases between them. CDR1 is SGHRS, CDR2 YFSETQ, per germline. CDR3 length equals 14 residues. As DNA, the CDR3 is TGCGCCAGCAGCTTACAGGTATCCAACACTGAAGCTTTCTTT. Residues: CASSLQVSNTEAFF.

The chain is built from TRBV3-1 (or the pseudogene TRBV3-2) and TRBJ2-1; 8 bases line up with TRBD2. Germline CDR1 reads LGHDT; CDR2 reads YNNKEL (reference sequence). This CDR3 has 16 residues. J gave up 2 bases and V 4 bases, and 7 bases lay outside the gene matches. The CDR3 spells CASSRRSGGTYNEQFF. The CDR3 nucleotides read TGTGCCAGCAGCCGCCGATCGGGGGGGACCTACAATGAGCAGTTCTTC.

The chain combines TRBV5-4 with TRBJ2-7, with 10 bases fitting TRBD1. This CDR3 comprises 15 residues. CDR1 and CDR2 from the germline V gene are SGHNT and YYREEE (reference sequence). V was clipped by 0 bases and J by 2 bases; unmatched bases: 2. CDR3 sequence: CASSLGGQGAYEQYF. The DNA of the CDR3 is TGTGCCAGCAGCTTGGGAGGACAGGGGGCCTACGAGCAGTACTTC. The complete variable domain, with remaining parts taken from reference TRBV5-4 and TRBJ2-7, reads ETGVTQSPTHLIKTRGQQVTLRCSSQSGHNTVSWYQQALGQGPQFIFQYYREEENGRGNFPPRFSGLQFPNYSSELNVNALELDDSALYLCASSLGGQGAYEQYFGPGTRLTVT.

The chain combines TRBV7-2 with TRBJ1-1; 7 nucleotides align to TRBD1. The CDR3 covers 16 residues. Per germline, CDR1 SGHTA and CDR2 FQGNSA. Unmatched junction bases numbered 7, after V lost 0 bases and J lost 3 bases. CDR3 loop: CASSLARRQGYTEAFF. CDR3 DNA: TGTGCCAGCAGCTTAGCCCGTCGACAGGGCTACACTGAAGCTTTCTTT.

The chain recombines TRBV6-2 or TRBV6-3 with TRBJ2-3; D not certain. The CDR3 runs to 13 residues. CDR1 is MNHEY and CDR2 is SVGEGT in the germline V gene. The V end was cut by 5 bases, the J end by 7 bases, with 13 bases between. The CDR3: CASSRFQVNTQYF. The CDR3 coding sequence is TGTGCCAGCAGTAGGTTTCAGGTGAATACGCAGTATTTT.

The rearrangement joins TRBV29-1 to TRBJ1-2; 9 nucleotides align to TRBD1. J lost 3 bases, V lost 0 bases, and 8 bases had no gene match. The germline V gene has CDR1 SQVTM and CDR2 ANQGSEA. The CDR3 has 16 amino acids. In DNA form, the CDR3 reads TGCAGCGTTGAAGATCGGGGGACAGGGAAGTACTATGGCTACACCTTC. Its protein product is CSVEDRGTGKYYGYTF. The entire variable domain, with the rest obtained from reference TRBV29-1 and TRBJ1-2, is as follows: SAVISQKPSRDICQRGTSLTIQCQVDSQVTMMFWYRQQPGQSLTLIATANQGSEATYESGFVIDKFPISRPNLTFSTLTVSNMSPEDSSIYLCSVEDRGTGKYYGYTFGSGTRLTVV.

This rearrangement joins TRBV7-8 to TRBJ2-1, with a possible D match to TRBD2 (6 bases). The CDR3 is made up of 13 amino acids. The V gene's germline CDR1 is SGHVS and CDR2 FQNEAQ. V lost 2 bases and J 9 bases, leaving 11 bases between the germline ends. Here the CDR3 reads CASSLQAGGEQFF. For the CDR3, the DNA is TGTGCCAGCAGCTTACAAGCCGGGGGTGAGCAGTTCTTC.

The chain is built from TRBV28 and TRBJ1-1, with unresolved D. V was trimmed by 8 bases and J by 6 bases, leaving 13 bases between them. Per the germline V gene, CDR1 is MDHEN and CDR2 is SYDVKM. This CDR3 comprises 12 residues. The CDR3 nucleotides are TGTGCCAGCTTTGATCGGGTCCCTGAAGCTTTCTTT. Its translation: CASFDRVPEAFF.

The genes are TRBV29-1 and TRBJ1-2, with a weak D call TRBD1 (6 bases). The CDR3 length is 14 residues. Germline V gene lookup returns CDR1 SQVTM and CDR2 ANQGSEA. V was cut by 5 bases and J by 2 bases, with 15 bases left in between. The CDR3 coding sequence is TGCAGCGTTCTTGGGACAACAGAAAACTATGGCTACACCTTC. It yields the protein CSVLGTTENYGYTF.

This clone was recorded once. The gene calls are TRBV28 and TRBJ1-2, with 8 bases matching TRBD1. Per germline, CDR1 MDHEN and CDR2 SYDVKM. Germline trimming cut 5 bases from V and 8 bases from J; bases unmatched to any gene: 4. The CDR3 runs to 12 residues. CDR3 protein: CASSATGAGYTF. The CDR3 DNA reads TGTGCCAGCAGTGCGACAGGGGCCGGCTACACCTTC.

This clone occurred a few times. The chain employs TRBV6-5 and TRBJ1-3, with 7 bases fitting TRBD1. CDR3 length: 14 residues. Germline loops: CDR1 MNHEY, CDR2 SVGAGI. Unmatched junction bases numbered 10, after V lost 8 bases and J lost 6 bases. The CDR3 is CASRVGTDQNTIYF. The CDR3 region has the DNA TGTGCCAGCCGGGTGGGGACAGACCAAAACACCATATATTTT.

This clone turned up a few times. The chain employs TRBV5-4 and TRBJ2-1; TRBD2 aligns across 8 bases. V shed 4 bases, J shed 4 bases, and the junction held 7 bases outside the gene matches. The length of the CDR3 is 15 residues. Germline lookup yields CDR1 SGHNT and CDR2 YYREEE (reference sequence). As DNA, the CDR3 is TGTGCCAGCAGCCCTGGCTCTAGCGGGTACAATGAGCAGTTCTTC. Amino acids: CASSPGSSGYNEQFF.

This chain connects TRBV4-3 to TRBJ2-7; the D gene is possibly TRBD1 (5 bases). The CDR3 loop spans 14 amino acids. Germline V CDR1 and CDR2: LGHNA, YSLEER. Trimming took off 1 base at V and 6 bases at J, with 13 bases between the two ends. CDR3 loop: CASSQGGQFGEQYF. The DNA of the CDR3 is TGCGCCAGCAGCCAAGGGGGCCAGTTCGGCGAGCAGTACTTC.

This clone showed up just a few times. J is TRBJ2-5 and V is TRBV10-3; tentative D call: TRBD1 (6 bases). The CDR3 contains 11 residues. Trimming shortened V by 9 bases and J by 4 bases, and 9 bases separated the two germline ends. CDR1 ENHRY and CDR2 SYGVKD come from the germline V gene. The CDR3 DNA reads TGTGCCATTCTACAGGGAGAGACCCAGTACTTC. Translated, it gives CAILQGETQYF.

CDR3 in amino acids: CASSLQGAVKGNEQFF. In DNA, the CDR3 is TGTGCCAGCAGCTTACAGGGGGCGGTCAAGGGCAATGAGCAGTTCTTC. This rearrangement joins TRBV7-2 to TRBJ2-1; 8 bases map to TRBD1. CDR1 SGHTA and CDR2 FQGNSA come from the germline V gene. The CDR3 consists of 16 residues. After removal of 2 bases from V and 6 bases from J, the junction contained 9 bases not matched to a gene.

V gene TRBV7-2 combines with J gene TRBJ2-2; the D gene is possibly TRBD1 (5 bases). This CDR3 is 14 amino acids long. V lost 4 bases and J 6 bases, leaving 12 bases between the germline ends. Germline assignment: CDR1 SGHTA and CDR2 FQGNSA. This CDR3 is CASSSQPGSGELFF. The DNA of the CDR3 is TGTGCCAGCAGCTCCCAACCAGGGTCCGGGGAGCTGTTTTTT.

The gene calls are TRBV6-5 and TRBJ2-5; no definite D call. Deletions cut 10 bases from V and 0 bases from J, with 9 bases between. CDR1 and CDR2 (germline): MNHEY, SVGAGI. The CDR3 spans 12 residues. This CDR3 reads CATSAYQETQYF. The CDR3 DNA follows: TGTGCCACCTCAGCGTACCAAGAGACCCAGTACTTC.

This chain links TRBV5-6 with TRBJ1-6; 7 bases fit TRBD1. J lost 7 bases, V lost 6 bases, and 7 bases had no gene match. Germline loops: CDR1 SGHDT, CDR2 YYEEEE. The CDR3 extends over 14 amino acids. The CDR3 protein is CASIQTGSNSPLHF. The CDR3 region has the DNA TGTGCCAGCATCCAGACAGGGTCCAATTCACCCCTCCACTTT.

J is TRBJ1-2 and V is TRBV6-5; weak D call: TRBD1 (5 bases). Germline V CDR1 and CDR2: MNHEY, SVGAGI. The CDR3 is 13 amino acids. V was shortened by 6 bases and J by 4 bases, with 12 bases between the two germline ends. This CDR3 is CASSETVLYGYTF. The CDR3 DNA reads TGTGCCAGCAGCGAGACAGTACTCTATGGCTACACCTTC.

Notes on this clone: In the same sample, other DNA sequences code for this CDR3. This chain connects TRBV12-3 or TRBV12-4 to TRBJ1-3; D is possibly TRBD1 (6 bases). The ends were cut back, 6 bases at V and 5 bases at J, with 11 bases in the middle. CDR3 length: 13 amino acids. CDR3 amino acids: CASSPTGRNTIYF. CDR3 coding DNA: TGTGCCAGCAGCCCGACAGGTCGAAACACCATATATTTT.

Only a few counts were recorded for this clone. The chain combines TRBV28 with TRBJ1-5; possibly TRBD1 for D (6 bases). Germline CDR1 and CDR2: MDHEN and SYDVKM. V gave up 4 bases and J gave up 2 bases, with 12 bases separating them. This CDR3 is built from 15 residues. CDR3 protein: CASSSTGSGNQPQHF. The CDR3 coding sequence is TGTGCCAGCAGTTCCACAGGGTCGGGCAATCAGCCCCAGCATTTT.

The V call is TRBV3-1 (or the pseudogene TRBV3-2), the J call TRBJ2-5; D is perhaps TRBD2 (6 bases). CDR1 and CDR2 (germline): LGHDT, YNNKEL (reference sequence). Trimming shortened V by 3 bases and J by 5 bases, and 13 bases separated the two germline ends. CDR3 size: 14 residues. DNA for the CDR3: TGTGCCAGCAGCCAGGGAGGCGGGCACGAGACCCAGTACTTC. Its translation: CASSQGGGHETQYF.